This T cell receptor (beta chain) was recorded in a study of cytomegalovirus exposure and HLA in healthy donors. This clone was seen a handful of times. Primers included in the PCR were 60 Vbeta and 13 Jbeta primers. Clones were sequenced by immunoSEQ multiplex PCR, and TCRdb holds only the in-frame ones, with some missing. The sample records under 200,000 clones, 75% to 85% being singletons. This TCR was recovered from a male donor in good health and CMV-seropositive. The sequenced sample was PBMCs.

The CDR3 DNA follows: TGTGCCAGCAGCTTGGGAGGACTAGCGGGCCCCACCGGGGAGCTGTTTTTT. Amino acid sequence: CASSLGGLAGPTGELFF. The rearrangement links TRBV5-6 to TRBJ2-2; 11 nucleotides match TRBD2. The length of the CDR3 is 17 residues. Trimming cost V 0 bases and J 4 bases; bases outside gene matches: 5. Germline CDR1 and CDR2: SGHDT and YYEEEE.